Described below is a single TCR beta chain sequence and its context. Its antigen target is currently unknown. A read error may produce the germline difference seen at one junction end. This record belongs to a study of T cell repertoires in cytomegalovirus infection (dated by TCRdb to about 2019). About the investigation overall: The peptide stimulations were aimed at well-studied HLA-B-restricted epitopes as well as recently identified HLA-C-restricted CMV epitopes, whose presentation resists viral immunomodulation. Donor HLA type was relevant to the analysis, as public TCR beta signatures indicated carriage of CMV infection together with the matching HLA type. Study-wide findings and limitations: The ex vivo response was dominated by HLA-C-restricted CMV-specific TCR beta clonotypes, which also provided the single most frequent clonotype in two of eight donors. In both this cohort and an independent roughly 360-donor cohort, the cumulative frequency of public TCR beta family members distinguished carriers of CMV infection plus the relevant HLA type.

The meaning of the sample's treatment or condition label: in vitro stimulation with specific CMV peptide epitopes to enrich CMV-specific T cells. The data were produced on an Illumina HiSeq 1500. TCRdb reworked the public reads: Q25 trimming with fastp, MiXCR clone assembly, productive beta chains retained. Rows with one shared CDR3 protein collapse into an entry with the most common genes and DNA. A total of roughly 990,000 distinct CDR3 sequences appear in this sample, 31% of them only once. 13% of the sample comes from the top ten. The sequences come from cultured CD8+ T cells from PBMCs, collected from culture after CMV antigen stimulation. This TCR came from a human donor in good health (CMV status not recorded). Some clones in this sample may be carry-over from other donors' samples.

The CDR3 protein is CAITQPPYNEHFF. The DNA reads TGTGCCATCACCCAGCCCCCTTACAATGAGCATTTCTTC. This chain joins TRBV10-3 to TRBJ2-1; the D gene lacks a confident call. The CDR3, cysteine through phenylalanine, is 13 amino acids long. The DNA shown is the 39-base CDR3, in frame from base 1. As encoded in the germline V gene, CDR1 is ENHRY while CDR2 is SYGVKD.